This is a list of T cell receptor beta chains from one sample in a study of regulatory T cells in long-lasting Graves disease. Using its own MiXCR run on the multiplex PCR reads, TCRdb lists one record per CDR3 protein. This sample has about 470,000 distinct CDR3 sequences; just under 15% occur once, and the top ten carry 16%. These same data were also listed under a study on T cells in Graves' hyperthyroidism and ophthalmopathy.

Here the sequenced sample was peripheral blood mononuclear cells (PBMCs), taken at new diagnosis, from a patient treated with antithyroid drugs. These TCRs come from a woman aged 30 to 39 with Graves disease. Each CDR3 is given with its conserved first and last residue. Fields, in order: clone size, D gene, J gene, V gene, CDR3 DNA, CDR3 protein. A D gene is named only where the DNA matches it firmly. The listing skips clone size in some rows; elsewhere it reads once, few, many or a size class.

clone_size: few
d_call: .
j_call: TRBJ2-7
v_call: TRBV5-1
cdr3_nt: TGCGCCAGCAGCTTGGCCGGGCCACCCATCTCCTACGAGCAGTACTTC
cdr3_aa: CASSLAGPPISYEQYF

clone_size: few
d_call: TRBD1
j_call: TRBJ1-2
v_call: TRBV9
cdr3_nt: TGTGCCAGCAGCGTAGGACAGGGGATCGGCTATGGCTACACCTTC
cdr3_aa: CASSVGQGIGYGYTF

clone_size: .
d_call: TRBD2
j_call: TRBJ2-2
v_call: TRBV6-2/TRBV6-3
cdr3_nt: TGTGCCAGCATTTCGGTTGGGGCGGGGGTGAACACCGGGGAGCTGTTTTTT
cdr3_aa: CASISVGAGVNTGELFF

clone_size: few
d_call: TRBD2
j_call: TRBJ2-1
v_call: TRBV7-8
cdr3_nt: TGTGCCAGCAGCCCGGCCGCCGGGACTAGTAGCAATGAGCAGTTCTTC
cdr3_aa: CASSPAAGTSSNEQFF

clone_size: many
d_call: TRBD1
j_call: TRBJ2-7
v_call: TRBV11-2
cdr3_nt: TGTGCCAGCAGCTTCTCGGCAGGGGGAACCTACGAGCAGTACTTC
cdr3_aa: CASSFSAGGTYEQYF

clone_size: few
d_call: .
j_call: TRBJ1-1
v_call: TRBV29-1
cdr3_nt: TGCAGCGTCAGGGTGAACACTGAAGCTTTCTTT
cdr3_aa: CSVRVNTEAFF

clone_size: few
d_call: .
j_call: TRBJ1-2
v_call: TRBV6-5
cdr3_nt: TGTGCCAGCAGTTATGATGTGGACGGCATCTATGGCTACACCTTC
cdr3_aa: CASSYDVDGIYGYTF

clone_size: few
d_call: .
j_call: TRBJ2-7
v_call: TRBV5-1
cdr3_nt: TGCGCCAGCAGCTTTGATCTGGACTTCTCCTACGAGCAGTACTTC
cdr3_aa: CASSFDLDFSYEQYF

clone_size: few
d_call: TRBD1
j_call: TRBJ1-4
v_call: TRBV6-1
cdr3_nt: TGTGCCAGCAGTACAGGGGCGGAAGCTAATGAAAAACTGTTTTTT
cdr3_aa: CASSTGAEANEKLFF

clone_size: many
d_call: TRBD2
j_call: TRBJ2-7
v_call: TRBV6-9
cdr3_nt: TGTGCCAGCAGTTTCGAATTATCTAGCGGACCTGAATACGAGCAGTACTTC
cdr3_aa: CASSFELSSGPEYEQYF

clone_size: .
d_call: .
j_call: TRBJ1-5
v_call: TRBV24-1
cdr3_nt: TGTGCCACCAGTATGGGGCAAATCAATCAGCCCCAGCATTTT
cdr3_aa: CATSMGQINQPQHF

clone_size: many
d_call: TRBD1
j_call: TRBJ1-6
v_call: TRBV6-1
cdr3_nt: TGTGCCAGCAGCCCTGAGACAGGGCTATCTAATTCACCCCTCCACTTT
cdr3_aa: CASSPETGLSNSPLHF

clone_size: .
d_call: .
j_call: TRBJ2-1
v_call: TRBV25-1
cdr3_nt: TGTGCCAGCAGTGAATTCGGGTCTGTAGGCGGCTCCTACAATGAGCAGTTCTTC
cdr3_aa: CASSEFGSVGGSYNEQFF

clone_size: .
d_call: .
j_call: TRBJ2-7
v_call: TRBV4-1
cdr3_nt: TGCGCCAGCAGCCAAGCTCAGGGGTACTCCTACGAGCAGTACTTC
cdr3_aa: CASSQAQGYSYEQYF

clone_size: .
d_call: .
j_call: TRBJ2-1
v_call: TRBV4-2
cdr3_nt: TGTGCCAGCAGCCAAGAGCCCGCCATTTCCTACAATGAGCAGTTCTTC
cdr3_aa: CASSQEPAISYNEQFF

clone_size: many
d_call: .
j_call: TRBJ1-1
v_call: TRBV27
cdr3_nt: TGTGCCAGCAGTTTATCGGACAGCCCGAACACTGAAGCTTTCTTT
cdr3_aa: CASSLSDSPNTEAFF

clone_size: many
d_call: .
j_call: TRBJ2-3
v_call: TRBV6-1
cdr3_nt: TGTGCCAGCAGTGAAGCCTGGAGGGGGGGCACAGATACGCAGTATTTT
cdr3_aa: CASSEAWRGGTDTQYF

clone_size: many
d_call: .
j_call: TRBJ1-3
v_call: TRBV6-6
cdr3_nt: TGTGCCAGCAGTTACTCGCTGCGCAGTCTCTCTGGAAACACCATATATTTT
cdr3_aa: CASSYSLRSLSGNTIYF

clone_size: .
d_call: TRBD2
j_call: TRBJ2-3
v_call: TRBV20-1
cdr3_nt: TGCAGTGCTCGCAAGCTAGCGGGAGAAGATACGCAGTATTTT
cdr3_aa: CSARKLAGEDTQYF

clone_size: few
d_call: TRBD1
j_call: TRBJ1-6
v_call: TRBV7-9
cdr3_nt: TGTGCCAGCAGGCCAGTACCAGGGGGAGCAGCCTCACCCCTCCACTTT
cdr3_aa: CASRPVPGGAASPLHF

clone_size: many
d_call: TRBD2
j_call: TRBJ2-7
v_call: TRBV20-1
cdr3_nt: TGCAGTGCTAGAGATAACCTAGCGGGTACCTACGAGCAGTACTTC
cdr3_aa: CSARDNLAGTYEQYF

clone_size: many
d_call: TRBD2
j_call: TRBJ2-7
v_call: TRBV20-1
cdr3_nt: TGCAGTGCTAGACAACTAGCGGGCCAATCCTACGAGCAGTACTTC
cdr3_aa: CSARQLAGQSYEQYF

clone_size: .
d_call: .
j_call: TRBJ1-5
v_call: TRBV20-1
cdr3_nt: TGCAGTGCTTCCAGGGGATACAATCAGCCCCAGCATTTT
cdr3_aa: CSASRGYNQPQHF

clone_size: few
d_call: .
j_call: TRBJ2-1
v_call: TRBV4-1
cdr3_nt: TGCGCCAGCAGCCATGCGAGAGAGCGCAATGAGCAGTTCTTC
cdr3_aa: CASSHARERNEQFF

clone_size: few
d_call: .
j_call: TRBJ1-5
v_call: TRBV6-4
cdr3_nt: TGTGCCAGCACGGGCCCCTGGGACGGGGGCGAATTTCATCCCCAGCATTTT
cdr3_aa: CASTGPWDGGEFHPQHF

clone_size: many
d_call: .
j_call: TRBJ1-2
v_call: TRBV29-1
cdr3_nt: TGCAGCGTTGAAGATCCAGGGAGAGGTGGCTACACCTTC
cdr3_aa: CSVEDPGRGGYTF

clone_size: many
d_call: .
j_call: TRBJ1-5
v_call: TRBV19
cdr3_nt: TGTGCCAGTACTGAGGGAGTGGTGAGCAATCAGCCCCAGCATTTT
cdr3_aa: CASTEGVVSNQPQHF

clone_size: many
d_call: TRBD2
j_call: TRBJ2-1
v_call: TRBV13
cdr3_nt: TGTGCCAGCACATTAGCGGGAGGGCTATTTGGGAGTCGAAAGTTCTTC
cdr3_aa: CASTLAGGLFGSRKFF

clone_size: many
d_call: .
j_call: TRBJ2-7
v_call: TRBV7-3
cdr3_nt: TGTGCCAGCAGCTTAACAGGGGCACAGCCCTACGAGCAGTACTTC
cdr3_aa: CASSLTGAQPYEQYF

clone_size: .
d_call: TRBD1
j_call: TRBJ2-2
v_call: TRBV12-5
cdr3_nt: TGTGCTAGTGGTTCCTCCGGGACAGGGGCCGGGGAGCTGTTTTTT
cdr3_aa: CASGSSGTGAGELFF

clone_size: .
d_call: .
j_call: TRBJ2-1
v_call: TRBV30
cdr3_nt: TGTGCCTGGAGTTTCACAGGGAAAGTGCAGTTCTTC
cdr3_aa: CAWSFTGKVQFF

clone_size: .
d_call: TRBD2
j_call: TRBJ2-1
v_call: TRBV6-2/TRBV6-3
cdr3_nt: TGTGCCAGCTCCTGGACTAGCGGGGGGAACAATGAGCAGTTCTTC
cdr3_aa: CASSWTSGGNNEQFF

clone_size: few
d_call: .
j_call: TRBJ2-1
v_call: TRBV14
cdr3_nt: TGTGCCAGCAGCCCTCCCGGCCGCAATGAGCAGTTCTTC
cdr3_aa: CASSPPGRNEQFF